This T cell receptor (beta chain) came from a study of T cell clonotyping in hematopoietic cell transplantation. Overall study findings and caveats: Without cell sorting, CD4 versus CD8 contributions remain unresolved. After transplant, recipient diversity fell while pathologically expanded clonotypes grew through day 180.

This CDR3 is built from 15 residues. CDR1 is SGHRS and CDR2 is YFSETQ in the germline V gene. J was trimmed by 7 bases and V by 1 base; bases with no gene match: 5. Assay: immunoSEQ multiplex PCR; the TCRdb copy retains only in-frame clones and omits some. The table shows hundreds of clones, with 90% occurring only once. Details on this clone: Its matching antigen is unknown.

The material was PBMCs, obtained 30 days after allogeneic stem cell transplant. The sequence came from a young adult male patient who had an allogeneic stem cell transplant, so the T cells may come from the graft donor. Some clones in this sample may be carry-over from other donors' samples. The V gene is TRBV5-1, the J gene TRBJ2-1, with 10 bases fitting TRBD2. CDR3 region: CASSLTGTSVNEQFF. The CDR3 region has the DNA TGCGCCAGCAGCTTGACCGGGACTAGCGTGAATGAGCAGTTCTTC.